This T cell receptor beta chain was captured in a study of blood T cell repertoires in COVID-19. The table came from immunoSEQ multiplex PCR; TCRdb's copy has only in-frame clones and leaves some out. The sample includes fewer than 300,000 clones, around 84% of them seen just once. Cohorts were based on clinical histories the participants reported. This clone appeared a single time. Material for sequencing was PBMCs or T cells enriched from blood (not recorded which). The clonotype was recovered from a woman aged 50 to 65 who had recovered from COVID-19.

The DNA for the CDR3 is TGTGCCAGCAGTTTTCAGGAAACCGGGGAGCTGTTTTTT. Translated, it gives CASSFQETGELFF. The V call is TRBV27, the J call TRBJ2-2; D is unclear. CDR1 is MNHEY, CDR2 SMNVEV, per germline (reference sequence). The CDR3 consists of 13 residues. V lost 3 bases and J 5 bases, leaving 7 bases between the germline ends.